This T cell receptor beta chain was observed in a study of T cell responses to AZD1222 COVID-19 vaccine. Study-level information: Analyses pooled second doses at about 4 or about 12 weeks.

The table came from immunoSEQ multiplex PCR; TCRdb's copy has only in-frame clones and leaves some out. Of 110,000 to 150,000 clones listed, roughly nine tenths are singletons. On this clone: Its cognate antigen is unknown.

Trimming pared 1 base from V and 0 bases from J, leaving 9 bases between. Germline CDR1 and CDR2: SGHAT and FQNNGV. The CDR3 is 15 amino acids. Overall study results and limits: The breadth and depth of Spike-specific TCRs increased once two AZD1222 doses had been given. Vaccine-related CD4 TCRs covered spike, predominating at 160-218 and 743-854. The donor cohort was predominantly white British with a female majority, and clonal diversity may have been underestimated.

The sample was peripheral blood, taken on day 0 of AZD1222 vaccination. This sequence joins TRBV11-2 and TRBJ1-1; D remains ambiguous. This TCR derives from an adult in good health. The CDR3 here is CASSLAAAMNTEAFF. The CDR3 coding sequence is TGTGCCAGCAGCTTAGCCGCAGCCATGAACACTGAAGCTTTCTTT.